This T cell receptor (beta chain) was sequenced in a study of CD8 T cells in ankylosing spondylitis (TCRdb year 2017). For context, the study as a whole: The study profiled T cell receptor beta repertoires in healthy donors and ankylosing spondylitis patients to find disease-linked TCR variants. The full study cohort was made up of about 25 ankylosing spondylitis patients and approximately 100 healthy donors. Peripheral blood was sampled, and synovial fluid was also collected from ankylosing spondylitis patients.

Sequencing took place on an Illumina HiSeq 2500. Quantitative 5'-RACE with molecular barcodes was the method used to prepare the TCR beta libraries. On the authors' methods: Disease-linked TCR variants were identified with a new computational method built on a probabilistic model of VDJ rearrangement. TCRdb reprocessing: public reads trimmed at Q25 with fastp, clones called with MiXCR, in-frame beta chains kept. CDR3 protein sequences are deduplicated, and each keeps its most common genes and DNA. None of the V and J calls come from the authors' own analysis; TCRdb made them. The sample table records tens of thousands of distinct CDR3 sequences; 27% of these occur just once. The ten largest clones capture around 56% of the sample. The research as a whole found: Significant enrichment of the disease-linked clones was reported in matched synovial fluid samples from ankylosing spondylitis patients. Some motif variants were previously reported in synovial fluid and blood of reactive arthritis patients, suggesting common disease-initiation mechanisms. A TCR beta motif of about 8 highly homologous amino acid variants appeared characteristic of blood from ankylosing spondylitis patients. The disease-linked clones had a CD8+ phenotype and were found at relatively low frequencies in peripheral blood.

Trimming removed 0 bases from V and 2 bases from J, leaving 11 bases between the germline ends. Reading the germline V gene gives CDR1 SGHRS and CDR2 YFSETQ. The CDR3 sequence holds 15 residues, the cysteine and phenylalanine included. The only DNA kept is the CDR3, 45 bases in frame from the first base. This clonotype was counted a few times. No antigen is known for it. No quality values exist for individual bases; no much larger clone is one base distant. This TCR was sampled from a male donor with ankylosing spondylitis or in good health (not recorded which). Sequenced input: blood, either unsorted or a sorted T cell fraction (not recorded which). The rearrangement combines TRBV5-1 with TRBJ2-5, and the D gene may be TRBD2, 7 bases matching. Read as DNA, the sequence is TGCGCCAGCAGCTTGGATGCGGGGGCTCAAGAGACCCAGTACTTC. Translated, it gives CASSLDAGAQETQYF.